The next 5 T cell receptor beta chains were all read from a single sample in a study of radiotherapy plus CTLA-4 blockade in lung cancer. Using immunoSEQ multiplex PCR, the repertoire was profiled, and TCRdb retains in-frame clones only, with some absent. The table lists about 53,000 clones, 80% to 90% of them singletons, with about 5% in the top ten. This specimen consisted of peripheral blood, obtained from a patient treated with radiotherapy plus ipilimumab. The receptors come from a human donor with non-small cell lung cancer whose response to radiotherapy plus ipilimumab could not be evaluated.

This clone was counted between two and nine times. This chain connects TRBV5-4 to TRBJ1-1, with D unresolved. Trimming removed 4 bases at V and 1 base at J, with 11 bases between. CDR1 is SGHNT, CDR2 YYREEE, per germline (reference sequence). The CDR3 has 14 amino acids. CDR3 sequence: CASSPGRGNTEAFF. The CDR3 DNA reads as TGTGCCAGCAGCCCTGGTCGGGGGAACACTGAAGCTTTCTTT.

This chain uses TRBV4-1 with TRBJ2-1, with a possible D match to TRBD2 (6 bases). The CDR3 length is 16 residues. Germline CDR1 MGHRA, CDR2 YSYEKL. V was pared by 4 bases and J by 4 bases, with 17 bases between. Written as DNA, the CDR3 is TGCGCCAGCAGCCGAGAGTCGGGAGTAGCGTACAATGAGCAGTTCTTC. Residues: CASSRESGVAYNEQFF.

The rearrangement links TRBV15 to TRBJ1-2, with 10 bases matching TRBD1. V shed 2 bases and J 7 bases; nucleotides not matched to a gene: 10. Germline V gene data show CDR1 as LNHNV and CDR2 as YYDKDF (reference sequence). CDR3 length: 16 residues. CDR3 sequence reads: CATSRPRDRGEGGYTF. The CDR3, as DNA: TGTGCCACCAGCAGACCCCGGGACAGGGGAGAGGGTGGCTACACCTTC.

The chain links TRBV7-9 to TRBJ2-7; the match to TRBD1 covers 7 bases. V lost 5 bases to trimming and J lost 0 bases; unmatched junction nucleotides: 4. From germline, CDR1 is SEHNR and CDR2 FQNEAQ (reference sequence). This CDR3 is built from 14 residues. The DNA for the CDR3 is TGTGCCAGCAGCCAGGGACAGAGCTCCTACGAGCAGTACTTC. This gives the protein CASSQGQSSYEQYF.

The V and J genes are TRBV4-1 and TRBJ2-1; D call uncertain. The CDR3 totals 13 residues. In germline, CDR1 is MGHRA, CDR2 YSYEKL. V lost 0 bases, J lost 14 bases, and 14 bases lay in between. CDR3 region: CASSQDEESVKFF. The CDR3, as DNA: TGCGCCAGCAGCCAAGATGAGGAATCAGTTAAGTTCTTC.